The 8 T cell receptor beta chains in this list originate from one sample, sequenced in a study of blood T cell repertoires in COVID-19. Sequencing used immunoSEQ multiplex PCR; TCRdb keeps in-frame clones, though not all of them. Of 120,000 to 150,000 clones in the sample, roughly 85% were seen once. Sequencing input: peripheral blood. These receptor sequences come from a man aged 45-65 years with acute or convalescent COVID-19.

This chain joins TRBV10-3 and TRBJ1-2, with 8 bases lining up with TRBD1. With 4 bases clipped from V and 8 bases from J, the junction kept 3 bases outside the gene matches. The CDR3 has 12 residues. The germline V gene encodes CDR1 ENHRY and CDR2 SYGVKD. The CDR3 region is CAISGTGSGYTF. The CDR3 region has the DNA TGTGCCATCAGTGGGACAGGGAGCGGCTACACCTTC.

This clone has more than one count but fewer than ten. The V gene is TRBV4-1, the J gene TRBJ2-7; 8 nucleotides align to TRBD1. The J segment lost 7 bases and the V segment lost 4 bases, leaving 12 bases of the junction unmatched. In germline, CDR1 is MGHRA, CDR2 YSYEKL. This CDR3 comprises 15 residues. The CDR3 coding sequence is TGCGCCAGCAGCCCGCGGACAGGGCTCGCTGGTGAGCAGTACTTC. Its translation: CASSPRTGLAGEQYF.

The rearrangement links TRBV30 to TRBJ1-2, with D hard to call. Trimming shortened V by 2 bases and J by 4 bases, and 8 bases separated the two germline ends. The CDR3 is 12 residues long. Germline V CDR1 and CDR2: GTSNPN, SVGIG (reference sequence). This chain's CDR3 is CAWSLTSYGYTF. In nucleotides, the CDR3 is TGTGCCTGGAGTCTGACAAGCTATGGCTACACCTTC. Combining the CDR3 with reference TRBV30 and TRBJ1-2 gives the whole variable domain SQTIHQWPATLVQPVGSPLSLECTVEGTSNPNLYWYRQAAGRGLQLLFYSVGIGQISSEVPQNLSASRPQDRQFILSSKKLLLSDSGFYLCAWSLTSYGYTFGSGTRLTVV.

This rearrangement joins TRBV4-1 to TRBJ2-5; maybe TRBD2 (6 bases). Germline V gene sequence: CDR1 MGHRA, CDR2 YSYEKL. V gave up 5 bases and J gave up 2 bases, with 21 bases separating them. The CDR3 sequence is 17 residues long. The CDR3 reads CASSETRLRDVQETQYF. CDR3 sequence (DNA): TGCGCCAGCAGCGAAACGAGGTTGCGGGATGTGCAAGAGACCCAGTACTTC.

This clone was detected a few times. The chain is built from TRBV4-1 and TRBJ1-2, with D hard to call. Germline CDR1 MGHRA, CDR2 YSYEKL. Trimming cost V 0 bases and J 7 bases, with 12 bases left between them. This CDR3 has 14 amino acids. For the CDR3, the DNA is TGCGCCAGCAGCCAAGATCGCGGTTATCCTGGCTACACCTTC. This encodes CASSQDRGYPGYTF.

The rearrangement links TRBV27 to TRBJ1-2; D is perhaps TRBD1 (6 bases). This CDR3 comprises 15 residues. Trimming pared 0 bases from V and 0 bases from J, leaving 8 bases between. The V gene's germline CDR1 is MNHEY and CDR2 SMNVEV (reference sequence). The CDR3 DNA reads as TGTGCCAGCAGTTTATCGGGGGCAACTAACTATGGCTACACCTTC. This encodes CASSLSGATNYGYTF.

The chain is built from TRBV6-4 and TRBJ2-3; 10 bases fit TRBD2. Germline CDR1 MRHNA, CDR2 SNTAGT. The CDR3 length is 16 residues. The junction had 8 bases not matched to a gene; V was cut back by 6 bases and J by 2 bases. CDR3 sequence (DNA): TGTGCCAGCAGAAGGACTAGCGGCCCCGACACAGATACGCAGTATTTT. The encoded protein is CASRRTSGPDTDTQYF.

V usage is TRBV5-4 and J usage is TRBJ2-1; D unresolved. Trimming cost V 0 bases and J 7 bases, with 5 bases left between them. From germline, CDR1 is SGHNT and CDR2 YYREEE (reference sequence). The CDR3 length is 12 residues. The CDR3 DNA sequence: TGTGCCAGCAGCTTGGATTCGAATGAGCAGTTCTTC. It encodes CASSLDSNEQFF.